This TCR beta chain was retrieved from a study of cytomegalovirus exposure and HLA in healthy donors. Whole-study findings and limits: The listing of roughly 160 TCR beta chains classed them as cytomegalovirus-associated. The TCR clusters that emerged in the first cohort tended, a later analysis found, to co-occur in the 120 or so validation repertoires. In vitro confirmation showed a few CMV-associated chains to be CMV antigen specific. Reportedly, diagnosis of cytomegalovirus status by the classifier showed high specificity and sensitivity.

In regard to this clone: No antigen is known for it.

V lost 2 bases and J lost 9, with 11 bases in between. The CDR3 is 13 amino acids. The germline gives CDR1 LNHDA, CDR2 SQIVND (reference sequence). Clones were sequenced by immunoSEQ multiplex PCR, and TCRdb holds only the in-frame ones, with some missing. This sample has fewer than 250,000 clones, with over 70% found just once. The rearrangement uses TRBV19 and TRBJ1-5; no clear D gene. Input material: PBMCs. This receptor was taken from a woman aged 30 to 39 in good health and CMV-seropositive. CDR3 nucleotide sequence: TGTGCCAGTAGTATATCTGGGCTGGGGCCCCAGCATTTT. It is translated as CASSISGLGPQHF.